Below, one T cell receptor (beta chain) is given with its context. V was cut by 1 base and J by 7 bases, with 8 bases left in between. The germline gives CDR1 SGHAT, CDR2 FQNNGV. The CDR3 totals 14 residues. This entry comes from a study of blood T cell repertoires in COVID-19. Study context: PBMCs, B-cell-depleted T cells, or T cells were the source of the cDNA or gDNA that made up the material.

Study processing details: Estimated nucleated cell counts came from reference gene primer amplification. The assay was immunoSEQ multiplex PCR, and TCRdb's table has in-frame clones only and misses some. That table supplies the V and J calls and clone size; D and trimming were determined from the DNA. The table shows approximately 350,000 clones, with around four fifths occurring only once. Sequenced: peripheral blood. V usage is TRBV11-2 and J usage is TRBJ1-6; D gene ambiguous. The TCR comes from a man in his thirties or forties with active or convalescent COVID-19. The CDR3 spells CASSLGRENSPLHF. The CDR3 DNA reads TGTGCCAGCAGCTTAGGTCGGGAGAATTCACCCCTCCACTTT.